The entry below describes one T cell receptor beta chain. The antigen is unknown. The data stem from a study of beta chain features in type 1 diabetes. Study-wide context: Taken together, all samples contributed nearly 110 million examined sorted cells.

Study-level results: Insertion counts at VDJ junctions were lower in type 1 diabetes patients, who also showed more deletions there. TCRB repertoires of naive, central memory and Treg cells appeared more similar among patients than among healthy donors.

The CDR3 contains 19 residues. Trimming shortened V by 0 bases and J by 3 bases, and 18 bases separated the two germline ends. Germline-derived CDR1 and CDR2 are LGHNA and YNFKEQ. The collection from each donor was one heparinised blood draw averaging around 100 mL. Sequencing targeted expressed TCRB transcripts, as all isolated RNA had been reverse transcribed. The protocol was immunoSEQ multiplex PCR, while the TCRdb copy is restricted to in-frame clones and leaves out a portion. Among almost 350,000 clones listed, around 7.6% were seen once. The clonotype was recovered from a woman aged 18-29 years in good health. V is TRBV4-2 and J is TRBJ2-6, with D maybe TRBD2 (6 bases). The sequenced sample consisted of central memory CD4+ T cells from blood. CDR3 sequence reads: CASSQDTPRDLGGANVLTF. The CDR3 nucleotides read TGTGCCAGCAGCCAAGATACGCCCAGGGACTTAGGTGGGGCCAACGTCCTGACTTTC.